In this sample, the clone carrying this TCR beta chain turned up many times. The target antigen is unknown. The data were taken from a study of CD8 T cells in ankylosing spondylitis. Study results and caveats: In peripheral blood, disease-linked CD8+ clones occurred at relatively low frequencies. Blood of patients with ankylosing spondylitis appeared to be characterized by a TCR beta motif of fewer than 10 highly homologous variants. Disease-linked clones reportedly showed significant enrichment in matched ankylosing spondylitis synovial fluid.

Quantitative barcoded 5'-RACE was used to prepare TCR beta libraries. From the 5' RACE reads, TCRdb called clonotypes with MiXCR, one entry per CDR3 protein. The repertoire holds approximately 190,000 distinct CDR3 sequences, with 13% as singletons. The CDR3 has 16 amino acids. The ends lost 6 bases at V and 2 bases at J; junction bases unmatched: 11. This clonotype was sampled from a female donor with ankylosing spondylitis or in good health (not recorded which). The chain employs TRBV12-3 or TRBV12-4 and TRBJ2-3, with TRBD2 identical over 7 bases. The sample comprised blood, either unsorted or a sorted T cell fraction (not recorded which). The CDR3 loop is CASSKPGGDVTDTQYF. In nucleotides, the CDR3 is TGTGCCAGCAGCAAGCCGGGGGGAGATGTCACAGATACGCAGTATTTT.